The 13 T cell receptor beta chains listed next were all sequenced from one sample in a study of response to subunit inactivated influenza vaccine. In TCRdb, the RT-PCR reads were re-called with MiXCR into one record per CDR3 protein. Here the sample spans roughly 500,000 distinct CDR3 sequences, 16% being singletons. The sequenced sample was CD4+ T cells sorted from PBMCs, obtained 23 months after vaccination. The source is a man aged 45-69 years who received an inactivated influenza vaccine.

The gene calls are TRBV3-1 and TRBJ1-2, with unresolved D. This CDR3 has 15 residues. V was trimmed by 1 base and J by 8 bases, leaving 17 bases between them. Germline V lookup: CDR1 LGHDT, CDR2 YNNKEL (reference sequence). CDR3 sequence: CASSQVGSAGGGYTF. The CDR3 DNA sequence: TGTGCCAGCAGCCAAGTGGGATCCGCTGGCGGGGGCTACACCTTC.

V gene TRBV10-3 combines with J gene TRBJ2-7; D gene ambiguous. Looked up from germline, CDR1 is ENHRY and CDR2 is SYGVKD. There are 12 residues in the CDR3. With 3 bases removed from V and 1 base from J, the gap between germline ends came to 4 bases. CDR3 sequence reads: CAISDKSYEQYF. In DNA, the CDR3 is TGTGCCATCAGTGATAAGTCCTACGAGCAGTACTTC.

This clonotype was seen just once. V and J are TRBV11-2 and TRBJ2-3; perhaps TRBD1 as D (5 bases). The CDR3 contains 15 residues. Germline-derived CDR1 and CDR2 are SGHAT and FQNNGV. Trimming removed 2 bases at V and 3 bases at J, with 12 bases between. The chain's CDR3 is CASSLPRAGTDTQYF. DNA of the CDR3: TGTGCCAGCAGCTTACCCCGGGCAGGGACAGATACGCAGTATTTT. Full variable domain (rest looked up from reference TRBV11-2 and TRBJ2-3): EAGVAQSPRYKIIEKRQSVAFWCNPISGHATLYWYQQILGQGPKLLIQFQNNGVVDDSQLPKDRFSAERLKGVDSTLKIQPAKLEDSAVYLCASSLPRAGTDTQYFGPGTRLTVL.

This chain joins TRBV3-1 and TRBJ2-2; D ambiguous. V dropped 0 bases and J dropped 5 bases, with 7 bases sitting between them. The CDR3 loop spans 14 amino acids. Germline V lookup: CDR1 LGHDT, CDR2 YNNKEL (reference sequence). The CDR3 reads CASSQDIGTGELFF. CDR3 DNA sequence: TGTGCCAGCAGCCAAGATATTGGGACCGGGGAGCTGTTTTTT.

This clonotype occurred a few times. CDR3 sequence reads: CASSRTGISPLHF. CDR3 DNA sequence: TGTGCCAGCAGTCGGACAGGGATATCACCCCTCCACTTT. V usage is TRBV6-4 and J usage is TRBJ1-6; 8 nucleotides align to TRBD1. Germline V gene lookup returns CDR1 MRHNA and CDR2 SNTAGT. The trim removed 5 bases at V and 10 bases at J, leaving 4 bases unmatched. CDR3 length: 13 residues.

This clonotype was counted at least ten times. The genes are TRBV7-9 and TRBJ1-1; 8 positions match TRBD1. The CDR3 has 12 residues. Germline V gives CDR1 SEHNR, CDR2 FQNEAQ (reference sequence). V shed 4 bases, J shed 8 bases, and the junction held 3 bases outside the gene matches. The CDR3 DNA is TGTGCCAGCAGCTCCCAGGGGGCGGAAGCTTTCTTT. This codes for CASSSQGAEAFF.

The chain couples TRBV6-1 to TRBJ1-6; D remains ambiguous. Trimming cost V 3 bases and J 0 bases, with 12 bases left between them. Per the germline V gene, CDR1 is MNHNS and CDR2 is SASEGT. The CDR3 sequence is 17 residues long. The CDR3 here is CASSDEDPSSYNSPLHF. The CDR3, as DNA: TGTGCCAGCAGTGACGAAGACCCGAGCTCCTATAATTCACCCCTCCACTTT.

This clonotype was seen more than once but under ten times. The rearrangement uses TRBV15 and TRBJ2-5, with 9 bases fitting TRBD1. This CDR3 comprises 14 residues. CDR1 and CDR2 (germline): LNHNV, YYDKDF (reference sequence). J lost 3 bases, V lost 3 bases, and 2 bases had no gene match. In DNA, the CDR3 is TGTGCCACCAGCAGGGGGACAGGGAAAGAGACCCAGTACTTC. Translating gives CATSRGTGKETQYF.

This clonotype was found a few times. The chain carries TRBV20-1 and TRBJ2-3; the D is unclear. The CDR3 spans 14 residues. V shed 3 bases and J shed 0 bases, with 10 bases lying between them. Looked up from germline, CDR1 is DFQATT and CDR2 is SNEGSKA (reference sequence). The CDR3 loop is CSARTAGSTDTQYF. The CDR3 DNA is TGCAGTGCTAGGACCGCCGGCAGCACAGATACGCAGTATTTT.

CDR3 DNA sequence: TGTGCCAGCAGCCAAGACAGGGGCTGGGATCAGCCCCAGCATTTT. It codes for CASSQDRGWDQPQHF. The J gene is TRBJ1-5, the V gene TRBV3-1; TRBD1 is a possible D gene (6 bases). The CDR3 consists of 15 residues. Trimming removed 0 bases from V and 5 bases from J, with 11 bases in between. Germline assignment: CDR1 LGHDT and CDR2 YNNKEL (reference sequence).

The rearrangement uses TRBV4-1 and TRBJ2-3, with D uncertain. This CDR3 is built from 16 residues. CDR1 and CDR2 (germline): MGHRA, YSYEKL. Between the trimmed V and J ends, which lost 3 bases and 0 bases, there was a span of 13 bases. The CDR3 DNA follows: TGCGCCAGCAGCCATACTCCTAAGGTCAGCACAGATACGCAGTATTTT. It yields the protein CASSHTPKVSTDTQYF.

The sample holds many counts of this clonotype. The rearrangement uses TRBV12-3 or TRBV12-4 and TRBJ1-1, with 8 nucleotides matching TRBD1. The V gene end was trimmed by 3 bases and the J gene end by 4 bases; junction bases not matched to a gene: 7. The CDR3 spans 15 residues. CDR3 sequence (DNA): TGTGCCAGCAGTTTGAGGACAGGGAGACTCACTGAAGCTTTCTTT. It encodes CASSLRTGRLTEAFF.

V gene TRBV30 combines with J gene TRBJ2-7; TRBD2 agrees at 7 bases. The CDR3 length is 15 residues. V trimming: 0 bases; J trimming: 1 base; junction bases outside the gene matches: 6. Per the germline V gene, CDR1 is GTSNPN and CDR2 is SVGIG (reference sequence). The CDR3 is CAWSVGGSSSYEQYF. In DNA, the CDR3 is TGTGCCTGGAGTGTGGGAGGGAGCTCTTCCTACGAGCAGTACTTC.